Below are 2 T cell receptor beta chains sequenced from a single sample in a study of blood T cells in healthy people across ages. Through a sample-barcoded 5' primer and a J-beta primer mix, a second PCR was run for roughly 6 to 12 cycles. Using its own MiXCR run on the 5' RACE reads, TCRdb lists one record per CDR3 protein. The table shows approximately 350,000 distinct CDR3 sequences, with about 52% occurring only once. Sequenced material: blood. The receptors here all came from a man aged 60 to 69 in good health.

Worth noting for this clonotype: Being one base from a much bigger clone, this may be a read error. The rearrangement links TRBV6-2 or TRBV6-3 to TRBJ2-1; D gene ambiguous. The CDR3 covers 14 residues. V was shortened by 6 bases and J by 6 bases, with 15 bases between the two germline ends. Germline lookup yields CDR1 MNHEY and CDR2 SVGEGT. In nucleotides, the CDR3 is TGTGCCAGCAGGACGGTCGGAAACTTCAATGAGCAGTTCTTC. Amino acids: CASRTVGNFNEQFF.

A few counts support this clonotype. The chain is built from TRBV11-2 and TRBJ2-6; 11 bases fit TRBD1. Germline V gives CDR1 SGHAT, CDR2 FQNNGV. The trim removed 6 bases at V and 2 bases at J, leaving 6 bases unmatched. This CDR3 is built from 17 residues. The CDR3 region is CASRRTGGKTGANVLTF. CDR3 coding DNA: TGTGCCAGCAGAAGGACAGGGGGCAAAACTGGGGCCAACGTCCTGACTTTC.